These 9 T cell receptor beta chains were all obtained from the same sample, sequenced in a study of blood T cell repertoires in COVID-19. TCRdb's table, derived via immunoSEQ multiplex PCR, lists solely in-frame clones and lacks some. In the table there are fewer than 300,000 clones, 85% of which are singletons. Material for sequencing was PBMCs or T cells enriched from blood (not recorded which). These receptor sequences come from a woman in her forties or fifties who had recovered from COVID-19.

Here the CDR3 DNA reads TGTGCCTGGGGGGCAGGGCTAAAAGAGACCCAGTACTTC. Protein sequence: CAWGAGLKETQYF. This rearrangement joins TRBV30 to TRBJ2-5, with D tentatively TRBD1 (5 bases). The V end lost 5 bases, the J end lost 3 bases, and 13 bases lay between the germline ends. The CDR3 loop spans 13 amino acids. The germline V gene has CDR1 GTSNPN and CDR2 SVGIG (reference sequence).

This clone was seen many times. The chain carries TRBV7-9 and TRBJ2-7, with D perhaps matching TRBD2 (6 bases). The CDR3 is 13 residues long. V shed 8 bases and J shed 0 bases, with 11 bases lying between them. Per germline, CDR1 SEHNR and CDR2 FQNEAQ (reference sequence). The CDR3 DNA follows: TGTGCCAGCTGGGCGGGACTCTCCTACGAGCAGTACTTC. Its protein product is CASWAGLSYEQYF.

CDR3 protein: CASSSRVQGNSPLHF. The CDR3 DNA is TGCGCCAGCAGCTCGAGGGTGCAGGGGAATTCACCCCTCCACTTT. V and J are TRBV5-1 and TRBJ1-6; a possible D gene is TRBD1 (6 bases). The CDR3 has 15 residues. V lost 3 bases and J lost 7, with 14 bases in between. Germline values: CDR1 SGHRS, CDR2 YFSETQ.

CDR3 in amino acids: CASSSDKKRSSGANVLTF. In nucleotides, the CDR3 is TGTGCCAGCAGCTCGGATAAGAAGCGGAGCTCTGGGGCCAACGTCCTGACTTTC. The V and J genes are TRBV5-6 and TRBJ2-6; D possibly corresponds to TRBD2 (5 bases). Germline values: CDR1 SGHDT, CDR2 YYEEEE. Trimming took off 3 bases at V and 0 bases at J, with 16 bases between the two ends. This CDR3 contains 18 residues. Complete variable domain (other parts from reference TRBV5-6 and TRBJ2-6): DAGVTQSPTHLIKTRGQQVTLRCSPKSGHDTVSWYQQALGQGPQFIFQYYEEEERQRGNFPDRFSGHQFPNYSSELNVNALLLGDSALYLCASSSDKKRSSGANVLTFGAGSRLTVL.

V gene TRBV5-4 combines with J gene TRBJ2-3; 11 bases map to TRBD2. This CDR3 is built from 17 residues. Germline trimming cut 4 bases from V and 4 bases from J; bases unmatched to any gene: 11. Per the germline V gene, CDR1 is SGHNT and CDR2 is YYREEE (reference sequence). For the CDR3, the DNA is TGTGCCAGCAGCGGGATGGGTAGCGGGGGGGCCGCAGATACGCAGTATTTT. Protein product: CASSGMGSGGAADTQYF.

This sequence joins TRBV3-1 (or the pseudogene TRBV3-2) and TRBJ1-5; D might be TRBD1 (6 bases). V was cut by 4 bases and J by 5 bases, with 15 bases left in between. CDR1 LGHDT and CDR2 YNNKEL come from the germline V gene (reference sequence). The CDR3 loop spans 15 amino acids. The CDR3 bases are TGTGCCAGCAGCCGGAACACGGACAGAGATCAGCCCCAGCATTTT. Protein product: CASSRNTDRDQPQHF.

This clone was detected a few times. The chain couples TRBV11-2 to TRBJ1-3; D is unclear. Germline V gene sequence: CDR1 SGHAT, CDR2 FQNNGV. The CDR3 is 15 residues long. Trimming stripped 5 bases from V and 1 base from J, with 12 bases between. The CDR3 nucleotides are TGTGCCAGCAGCCCTGCGGGCCAATCTGGAAACACCATATATTTT. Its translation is CASSPAGQSGNTIYF. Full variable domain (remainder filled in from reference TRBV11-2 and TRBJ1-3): EAGVAQSPRYKIIEKRQSVAFWCNPISGHATLYWYQQILGQGPKLLIQFQNNGVVDDSQLPKDRFSAERLKGVDSTLKIQPAKLEDSAVYLCASSPAGQSGNTIYFGEGSWLTVV.

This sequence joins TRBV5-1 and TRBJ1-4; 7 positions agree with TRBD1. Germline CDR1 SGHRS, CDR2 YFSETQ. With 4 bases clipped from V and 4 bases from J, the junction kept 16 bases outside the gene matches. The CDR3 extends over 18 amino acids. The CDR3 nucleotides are TGCGCCAGCAGCCACGGACGCGGGCAGGGGGTGGTTAATGAAAAACTGTTTTTT. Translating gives CASSHGRGQGVVNEKLFF. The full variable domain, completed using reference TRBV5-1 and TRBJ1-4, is KAGVTQTPRYLIKTRGQQVTLSCSPISGHRSVSWYQQTPGQGLQFLFEYFSETQRNKGNFPGRFSGRQFSNSRSEMNVSTLELGDSALYLCASSHGRGQGVVNEKLFFGSGTQLSVL.

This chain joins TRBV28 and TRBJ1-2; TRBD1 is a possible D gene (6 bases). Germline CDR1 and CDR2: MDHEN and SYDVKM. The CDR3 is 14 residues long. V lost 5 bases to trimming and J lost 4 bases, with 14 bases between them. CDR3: CASSRGGAGYGYTF. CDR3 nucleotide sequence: TGTGCCAGCAGTAGGGGGGGCGCGGGCTATGGCTACACCTTC.